This T cell receptor (beta chain) was identified in a study of radiotherapy plus CTLA-4 blockade in lung cancer. This clone was detected a few times. Within the sample, other DNA sequences also encode this same CDR3. Chemo-refractory metastatic non-small-cell lung cancer patients were treated with focal radiation plus CTLA-4 blockade with ipilimumab. The germline CDR1 and CDR2 sequences are MNHNY and SVGAGI (reference sequence). Trimming pared 5 bases from V and 4 bases from J, leaving 6 bases between. This CDR3 has 12 residues. Sequencing was performed with immunoSEQ multiplex PCR; in TCRdb, only in-frame clones are kept and a portion is missing. The sample lists about 80,000 clones, around 87% seen once, with around 0.87% in the top ten.

Here the sequenced sample was peripheral blood, taken from a patient treated with radiotherapy plus ipilimumab. The J gene is TRBJ2-1, the V gene TRBV6-6; D not resolved. The TCR was taken from a human donor with non-small cell lung cancer who had stable disease on radiotherapy plus ipilimumab. This CDR3 reads CASSRPYNEQFF. CDR3 coding DNA: TGTGCCAGCAGTAGGCCTTACAATGAGCAGTTCTTC.